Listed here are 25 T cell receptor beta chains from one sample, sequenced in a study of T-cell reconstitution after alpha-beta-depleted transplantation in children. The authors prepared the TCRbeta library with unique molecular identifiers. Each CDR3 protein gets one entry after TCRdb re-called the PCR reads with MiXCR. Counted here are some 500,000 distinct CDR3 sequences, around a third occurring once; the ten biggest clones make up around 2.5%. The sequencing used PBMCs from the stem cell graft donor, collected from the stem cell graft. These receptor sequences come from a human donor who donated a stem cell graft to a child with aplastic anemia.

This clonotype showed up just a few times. The CDR3: CASSLYSGRIPNEQFF. Here the CDR3 DNA reads TGTGCCAGCAGCCTATATAGCGGGAGAATCCCCAATGAGCAGTTCTTC. The chain employs TRBV7-6 and TRBJ2-1, with TRBD2 identical over 9 bases. The germline V gene encodes CDR1 SGHVS and CDR2 FNYEAQ. Trimming cost V 5 bases and J 6 bases; bases outside gene matches: 11. The CDR3 runs 16 residues.

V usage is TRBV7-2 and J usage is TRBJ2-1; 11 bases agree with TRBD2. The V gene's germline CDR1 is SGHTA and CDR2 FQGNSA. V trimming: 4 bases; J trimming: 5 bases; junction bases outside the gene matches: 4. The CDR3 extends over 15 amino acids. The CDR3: CASSSGLAGNNEQFF. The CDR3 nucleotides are TGTGCCAGCAGCTCAGGACTAGCGGGCAACAATGAGCAGTTCTTC.

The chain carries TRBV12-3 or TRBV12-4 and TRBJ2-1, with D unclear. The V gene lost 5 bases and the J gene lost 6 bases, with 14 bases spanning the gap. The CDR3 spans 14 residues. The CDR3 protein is CASSPTFSGNEQFF. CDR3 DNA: TGTGCCAGCAGTCCGACATTTTCCGGCAATGAGCAGTTCTTC.

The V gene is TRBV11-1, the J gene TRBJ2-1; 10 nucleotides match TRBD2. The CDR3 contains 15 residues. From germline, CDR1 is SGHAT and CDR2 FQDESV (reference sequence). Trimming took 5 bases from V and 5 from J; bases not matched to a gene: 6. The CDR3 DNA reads TGTGCCAGCAGCGAGCTCGGACTAGCGGACAATGAGCAGTTCTTC. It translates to CASSELGLADNEQFF.

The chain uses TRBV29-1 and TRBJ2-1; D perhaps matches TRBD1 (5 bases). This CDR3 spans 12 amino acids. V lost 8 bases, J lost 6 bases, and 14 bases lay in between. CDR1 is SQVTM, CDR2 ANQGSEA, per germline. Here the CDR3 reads CSLPLGPNEQFF. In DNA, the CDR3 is TGCAGCCTTCCCCTGGGGCCCAATGAGCAGTTCTTC.

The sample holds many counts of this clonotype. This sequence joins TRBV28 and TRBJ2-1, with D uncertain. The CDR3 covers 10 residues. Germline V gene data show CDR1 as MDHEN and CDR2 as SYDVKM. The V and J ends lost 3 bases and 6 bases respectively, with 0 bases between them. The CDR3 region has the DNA TGTGCCAGCAGTTTCAATGAGCAGTTCTTC. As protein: CASSFNEQFF. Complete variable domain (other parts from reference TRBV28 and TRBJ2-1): DVKVTQSSRYLVKRTGEKVFLECVQDMDHENMFWYRQDPGLGLRLIYFSYDVKMKEKGDIPEGYSVSREKKERFSLILESASTNQTSMYLCASSFNEQFFGPGTRLTVL.

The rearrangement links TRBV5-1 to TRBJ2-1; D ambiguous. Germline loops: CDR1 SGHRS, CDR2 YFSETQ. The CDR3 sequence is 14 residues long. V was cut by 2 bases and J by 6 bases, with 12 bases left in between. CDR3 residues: CASSLGSVPNEQFF. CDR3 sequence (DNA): TGCGCCAGCAGCTTAGGGTCCGTTCCCAATGAGCAGTTCTTC.

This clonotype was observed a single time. Here the CDR3 reads CSVREVLGEQYF. DNA for the CDR3: TGCAGCGTTAGAGAGGTATTAGGCGAGCAGTACTTC. This chain uses TRBV29-1 with TRBJ2-7; D gene uncertain. The CDR3 contains 12 residues. V was trimmed by 5 bases and J by 6 bases, leaving 14 bases between them. Germline V gene sequence: CDR1 SQVTM, CDR2 ANQGSEA.

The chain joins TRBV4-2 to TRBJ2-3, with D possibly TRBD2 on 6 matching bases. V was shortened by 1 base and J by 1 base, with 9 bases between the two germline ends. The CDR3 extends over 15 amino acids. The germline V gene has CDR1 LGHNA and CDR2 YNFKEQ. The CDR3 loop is CASSQAWGGTDTQYF. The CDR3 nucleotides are TGTGCCAGCAGCCAAGCTTGGGGGGGCACAGATACGCAGTATTTT.

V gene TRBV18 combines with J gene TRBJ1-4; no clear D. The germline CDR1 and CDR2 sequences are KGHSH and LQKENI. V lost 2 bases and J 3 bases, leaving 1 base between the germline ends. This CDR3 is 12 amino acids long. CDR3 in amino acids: CASSPANEKLFF. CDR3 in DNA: TGTGCCAGCTCACCAGCTAATGAAAAACTGTTTTTT.

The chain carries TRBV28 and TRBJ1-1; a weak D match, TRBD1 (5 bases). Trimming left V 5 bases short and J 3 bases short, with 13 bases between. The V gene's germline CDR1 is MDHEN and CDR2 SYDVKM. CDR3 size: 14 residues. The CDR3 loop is CASSLQGIYTEAFF. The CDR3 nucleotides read TGTGCCAGCAGTCTTCAGGGTATATACACTGAAGCTTTCTTT.

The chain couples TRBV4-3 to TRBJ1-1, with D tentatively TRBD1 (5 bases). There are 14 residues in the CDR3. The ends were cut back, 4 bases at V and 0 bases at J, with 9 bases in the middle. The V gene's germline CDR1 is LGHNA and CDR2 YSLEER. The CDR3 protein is CASSRQKMNTEAFF. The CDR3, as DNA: TGCGCCAGCAGCCGACAGAAAATGAACACTGAAGCTTTCTTT.

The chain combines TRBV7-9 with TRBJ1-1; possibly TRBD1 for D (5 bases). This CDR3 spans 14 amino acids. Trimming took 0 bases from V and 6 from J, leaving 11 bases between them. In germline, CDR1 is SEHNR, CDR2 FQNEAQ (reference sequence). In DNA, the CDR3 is TGTGCCAGCAGCTTAGCGCTGCAGGGCTCTGAAGCTTTCTTT. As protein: CASSLALQGSEAFF.

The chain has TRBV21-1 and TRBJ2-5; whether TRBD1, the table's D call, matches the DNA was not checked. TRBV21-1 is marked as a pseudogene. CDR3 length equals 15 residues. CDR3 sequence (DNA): TGTGCCAGCAGCGGACAGCCTTACGACCAAGAGACCCAGTACTTC. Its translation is CASSGQPYDQETQYF.

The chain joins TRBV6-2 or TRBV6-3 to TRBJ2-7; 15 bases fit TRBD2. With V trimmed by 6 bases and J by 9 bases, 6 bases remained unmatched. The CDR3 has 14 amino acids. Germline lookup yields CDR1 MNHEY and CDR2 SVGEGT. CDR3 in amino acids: CASSPGTSGRLQYV. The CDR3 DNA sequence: TGTGCCAGCAGCCCCGGGACTAGCGGGAGGTTGCAGTACGTC.

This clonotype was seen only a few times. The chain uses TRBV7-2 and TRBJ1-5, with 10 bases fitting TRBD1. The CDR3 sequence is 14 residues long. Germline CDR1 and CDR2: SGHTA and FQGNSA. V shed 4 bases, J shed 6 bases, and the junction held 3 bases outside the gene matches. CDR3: CASSSDRGAQPQHF. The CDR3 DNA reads TGTGCCAGCAGCTCGGACAGGGGGGCTCAGCCCCAGCATTTT.

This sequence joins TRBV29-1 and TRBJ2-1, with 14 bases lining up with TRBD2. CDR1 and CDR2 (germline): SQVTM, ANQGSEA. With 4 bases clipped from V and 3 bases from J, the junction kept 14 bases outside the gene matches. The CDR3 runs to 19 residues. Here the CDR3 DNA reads TGCAGCGTTGTTGGGGGCGAGACTAGCGGGAGGGTAGTCTACAATGAGCAGTTCTTC. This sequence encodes CSVVGGETSGRVVYNEQFF.

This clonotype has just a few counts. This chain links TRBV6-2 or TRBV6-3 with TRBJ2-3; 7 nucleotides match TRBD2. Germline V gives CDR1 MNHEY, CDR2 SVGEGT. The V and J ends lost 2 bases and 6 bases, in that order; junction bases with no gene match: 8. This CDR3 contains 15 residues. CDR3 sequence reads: CASSYDSGNFDTQYF. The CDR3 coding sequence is TGTGCCAGCAGTTACGACAGCGGGAACTTCGATACGCAGTATTTT.

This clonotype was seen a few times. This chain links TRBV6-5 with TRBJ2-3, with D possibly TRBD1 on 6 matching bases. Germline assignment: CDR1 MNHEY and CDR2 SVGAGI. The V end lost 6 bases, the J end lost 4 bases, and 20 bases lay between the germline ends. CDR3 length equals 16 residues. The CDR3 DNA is TGTGCCAGCAGCTACCTCCTAATGGGGGCTGCAGATACGCAGTATTTT. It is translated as CASSYLLMGAADTQYF.

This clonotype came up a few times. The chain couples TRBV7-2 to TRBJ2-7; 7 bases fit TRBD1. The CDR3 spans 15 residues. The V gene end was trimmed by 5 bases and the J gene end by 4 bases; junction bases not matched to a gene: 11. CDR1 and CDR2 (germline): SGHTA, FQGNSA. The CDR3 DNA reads TGTGCCAGCAGCGGACGGGACAGAGCCTCATACGAGCAGTACGTC. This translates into CASSGRDRASYEQYV.

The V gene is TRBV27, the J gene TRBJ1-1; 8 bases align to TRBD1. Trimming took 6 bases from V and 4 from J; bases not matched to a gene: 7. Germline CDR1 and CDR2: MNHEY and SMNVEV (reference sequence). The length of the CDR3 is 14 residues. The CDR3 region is CASSSRGQGTEAFF. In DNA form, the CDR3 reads TGTGCCAGCAGCTCCAGGGGGCAGGGCACTGAAGCTTTCTTT.

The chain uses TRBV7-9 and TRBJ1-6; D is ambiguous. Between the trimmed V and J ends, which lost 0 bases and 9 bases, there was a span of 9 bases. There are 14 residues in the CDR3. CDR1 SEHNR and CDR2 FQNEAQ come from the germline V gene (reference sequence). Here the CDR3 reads CASSLAGHFSPLHF. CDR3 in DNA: TGTGCCAGCAGCTTAGCAGGGCACTTTTCACCCCTCCACTTT.

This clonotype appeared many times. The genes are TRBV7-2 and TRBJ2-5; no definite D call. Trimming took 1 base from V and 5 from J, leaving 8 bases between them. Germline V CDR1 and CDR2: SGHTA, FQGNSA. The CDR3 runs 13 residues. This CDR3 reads CASSLGVRETQYF. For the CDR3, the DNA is TGTGCCAGCAGCTTAGGGGTGAGGGAGACCCAGTACTTC.

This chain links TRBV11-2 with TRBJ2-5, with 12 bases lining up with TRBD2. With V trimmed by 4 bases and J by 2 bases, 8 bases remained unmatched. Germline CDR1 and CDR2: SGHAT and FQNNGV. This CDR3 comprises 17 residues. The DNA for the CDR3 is TGTGCCAGCAGCTCGACTAGCGGGAGACGAGGACAAGAGACCCAGTACTTC. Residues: CASSSTSGRRGQETQYF.

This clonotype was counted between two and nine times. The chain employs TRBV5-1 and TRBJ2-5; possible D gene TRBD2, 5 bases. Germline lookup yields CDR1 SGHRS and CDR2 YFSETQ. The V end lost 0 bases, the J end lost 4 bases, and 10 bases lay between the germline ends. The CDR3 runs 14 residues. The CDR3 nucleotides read TGCGCCAGCAGCTTGGACGGGATTGGAGAGACCCAGTACTTC. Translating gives CASSLDGIGETQYF.